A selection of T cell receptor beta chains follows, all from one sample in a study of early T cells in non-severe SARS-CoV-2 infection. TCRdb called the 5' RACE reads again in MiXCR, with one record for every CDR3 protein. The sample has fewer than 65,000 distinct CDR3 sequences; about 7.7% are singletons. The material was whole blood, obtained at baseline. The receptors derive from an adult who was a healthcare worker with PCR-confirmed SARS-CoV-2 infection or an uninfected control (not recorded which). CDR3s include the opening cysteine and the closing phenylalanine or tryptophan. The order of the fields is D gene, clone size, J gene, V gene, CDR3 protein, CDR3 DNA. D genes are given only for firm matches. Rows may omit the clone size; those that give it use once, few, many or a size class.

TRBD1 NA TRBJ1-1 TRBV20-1 CSAKQGAGATEAFF TGCAGTGCTAAACAGGGGGCTGGGGCCACTGAAGCTTTCTTT
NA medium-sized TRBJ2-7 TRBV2 CASSYGTLSGYEQYF TGTGCCAGCAGTTACGGGACCCTTTCGGGCTACGAGCAGTACTTC
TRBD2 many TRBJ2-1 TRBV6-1 CASSERGGTYNEQFF TGTGCCAGCAGCGAGCGGGGCGGCACCTACAATGAGCAGTTCTTC
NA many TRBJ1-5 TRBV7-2 CASSFYRETQPQHF TGTGCCAGCAGCTTTTACAGGGAAACGCAGCCCCAGCATTTT
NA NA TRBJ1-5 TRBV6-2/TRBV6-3 CASTPSRTENQPQHF TGTGCCAGCACTCCCTCGCGGACAGAAAATCAGCCCCAGCATTTT
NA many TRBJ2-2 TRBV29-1 CSVERAGFSNTGELFF TGCAGCGTTGAGCGGGCGGGCTTTTCGAACACCGGGGAGCTGTTTTTT
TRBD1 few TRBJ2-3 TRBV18 CASSPGQGPDTQYF TGTGCCAGCTCACCGGGACAGGGACCAGATACGCAGTATTTT
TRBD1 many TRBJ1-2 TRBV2 CASSSRQGAGNYGYTF TGTGCCAGCAGTTCCCGACAGGGGGCCGGGAACTATGGCTACACCTTC
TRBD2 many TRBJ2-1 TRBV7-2 CASSLLAGGPLYNEQFF TGTGCCAGCAGCCTGTTAGCGGGAGGCCCTCTTTACAATGAGCAGTTCTTC
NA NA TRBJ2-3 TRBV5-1 CASSLLGIADTQYF TGCGCCAGCAGCTTGCTGGGAATAGCAGATACGCAGTATTTT
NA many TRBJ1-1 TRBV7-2 CASSLGRKWGNTEAFF TGTGCCAGCAGCTTAGGGAGAAAGTGGGGAAACACTGAAGCTTTCTTT
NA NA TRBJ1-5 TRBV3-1 CASSQGGGARNQPQHF TGTGCCAGCAGCCAAGGGGGTGGGGCGCGGAATCAGCCCCAGCATTTT
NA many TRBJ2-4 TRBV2 CASSPLALSKDF TGTGCCAGCAGTCCACTAGCCCTTTCAAAGGACTTC
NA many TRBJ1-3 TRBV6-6 CASSWTFSGNTIYF TGTGCCAGCAGTTGGACCTTCTCTGGAAACACCATATATTTT
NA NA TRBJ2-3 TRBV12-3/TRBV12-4 CASRRGGTSTDTQYF TGTGCCAGCAGAAGGGGGGGTACTAGCACAGATACGCAGTATTTT
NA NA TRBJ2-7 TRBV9 CASSPAPSYEQYF TGTGCCAGCAGCCCCGCCCCCTCCTACGAGCAGTACTTC
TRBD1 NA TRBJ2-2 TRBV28 CASQPGGTGVPGELFF TGTGCCAGCCAGCCAGGCGGGACAGGGGTCCCCGGGGAGCTGTTTTTT
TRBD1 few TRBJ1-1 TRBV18 CASSPRTGGTEAFF TGTGCCAGCTCACCTCGAACAGGGGGCACTGAAGCTTTCTTT
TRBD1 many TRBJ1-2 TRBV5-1 CASSLVYQGAEGYTF TGCGCCAGCAGCTTGGTTTACCAGGGGGCTGAGGGCTACACCTTC
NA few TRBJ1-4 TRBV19 CATHRGGQRKLFF TGTGCCACTCATCGGGGAGGTCAGCGGAAACTGTTTTTT
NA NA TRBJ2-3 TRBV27 CASSVSSADTQYF TGTGCCAGCAGTGTCTCTTCGGCAGATACGCAGTATTTT
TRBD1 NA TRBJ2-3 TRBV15 CAIQRDRGSDTQYF TGTGCCATACAACGGGACAGGGGATCAGATACGCAGTATTTT
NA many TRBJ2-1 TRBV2 CASSEALGLAYNEQFF TGTGCCAGCAGTGAAGCCCTGGGACTGGCGTACAATGAGCAGTTCTTC
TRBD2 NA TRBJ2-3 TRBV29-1 CSIGTSGRYTDTQYF TGCAGCATAGGGACTAGCGGGAGGTACACAGATACGCAGTATTTT
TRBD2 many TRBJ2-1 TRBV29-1 CSVEEGTINEQFF TGCAGCGTTGAAGAGGGGACTATCAATGAGCAGTTCTTC
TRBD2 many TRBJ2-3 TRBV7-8 CASSQLAAVIDTQYF TGTGCCAGCAGCCAACTAGCGGCAGTCATTGATACGCAGTATTTT
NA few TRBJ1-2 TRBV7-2 CASSLAPPSGGYTF TGTGCCAGCAGCTTAGCCCCTCCTTCAGGAGGCTACACCTTC
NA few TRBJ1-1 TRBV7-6 CASSFRREMGTEAFF TGTGCCAGCAGCTTCCGCAGGGAGATGGGCACTGAAGCTTTCTTT
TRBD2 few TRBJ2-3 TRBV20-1 CSAPTSGQFRTPDTQYF TGCAGTGCCCCGACTAGCGGGCAGTTCAGAACCCCAGATACGCAGTATTTT
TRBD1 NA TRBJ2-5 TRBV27 CASSGQGAPETQYF TGTGCCAGCAGTGGACAGGGGGCCCCAGAGACCCAGTACTTC